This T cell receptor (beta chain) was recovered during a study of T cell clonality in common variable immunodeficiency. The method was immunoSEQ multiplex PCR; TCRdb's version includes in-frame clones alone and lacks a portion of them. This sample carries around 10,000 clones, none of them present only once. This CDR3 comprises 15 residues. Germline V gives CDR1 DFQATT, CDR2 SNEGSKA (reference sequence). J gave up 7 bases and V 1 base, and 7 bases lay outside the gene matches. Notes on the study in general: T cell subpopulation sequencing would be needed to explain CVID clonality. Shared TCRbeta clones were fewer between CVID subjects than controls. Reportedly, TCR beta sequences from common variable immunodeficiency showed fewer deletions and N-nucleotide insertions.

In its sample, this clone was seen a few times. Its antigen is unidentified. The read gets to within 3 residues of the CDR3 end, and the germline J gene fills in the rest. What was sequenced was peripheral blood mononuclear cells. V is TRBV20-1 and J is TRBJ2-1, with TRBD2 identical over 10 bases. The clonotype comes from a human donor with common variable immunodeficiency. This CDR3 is CSARVGTSVFNEQFF. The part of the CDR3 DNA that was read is TGCAGTGCTAGAGTGGGGACTAGCGTCTTTAATGAG.